This T cell receptor (beta chain) was sequenced in a study of blood T cell repertoires in COVID-19 (dated by TCRdb to 2018 to 2020). A note on the overall study: Samples covering the acute and convalescent phases of COVID-19 were provided by collaborators in the United States, Italy and Spain. The material from the prospective study consisted of cDNA or gDNA derived from T cells, B-cell-depleted T cells, or PBMCs. The dataset comprised deeply sampled blood TCRbeta repertoires from subjects exposed to, actively infected with, or recovered from COVID-19. The repertoires were released in a freely available public database meant as a resource for research on the immune response to SARS-CoV-2. Samples came from the ongoing ImmuneRACE study (first 160 participants) plus 1,254 subjects from 6 global collaborators. Sample metadata almost always included a de-identified subject ID, COVID-19 status, age in years and sex. Where available, HLA class I and class II types were obtained from metadata supplied by the sample provider rather than from assay-based typing. General study outcomes and caveats: Clinical and demographic metadata were provided uncurated, with the amount varying by source and participant.

The immunoSEQ Assay, a bias-controlled multiplex PCR, was used to amplify TCRbeta CDR3 regions from genomic DNA. Per the source publication's procedure: The number of nucleated cells in each sample was estimated from the amplification of reference gene primers within the assay. Sequence reads were collapsed and filtered to measure the absolute abundance of every unique TCRbeta CDR3 rearrangement. For each sample, productive Simpson clonality was calculated as the square root of Simpson's diversity index across productive rearrangements. Imported from immuneACCESS, the table was reduced by TCRdb to in-frame sequences with V and J called. These copies leave out some clones; in studies compared against another copy, an unresolved V gene accounts for under half, and the cause of the remainder is not known. The DNA gave D and trimming, while V, J and clone size come from that table. The sample table contains about 60,000 clones; only one count was recorded for nearly 90% of them. Less than 15% of the sample belongs to the ten largest clones.

Whole blood was collected in K2EDTA tubes by collaborating institutions according to the institutions' own protocols. For TCRbeta analysis, collaborators shipped samples in one of three forms: frozen whole blood, isolated PBMCs, or DNA extracted from either of those sample types. V was cut back by 4 bases and J by 5 bases, leaving a gap of 12 bases between them. The CDR3 runs 14 amino acids, cysteine and phenylalanine included. Only the CDR3 portion is preserved as DNA: 42 bases, with reading frame beginning at the first base. The germline V gene (reference sequence) gives CDR1 as SGHKS and CDR2 as YYEKEE. A word on this clone: Its recognized antigen is unknown. Base qualities are missing; no much larger clone stands one base away.

The sequence is built from TRBV5-5 and TRBJ2-2, and TRBD2 may be the D gene, going by 6 matching bases. The specimen sequenced was peripheral blood. This TCR was sampled from a man between 60 and 75 years old with active COVID-19. The CDR3 loop reads CASSPAEGTGELFF. The sequence in DNA is TGTGCCAGCAGCCCCGCGGAGGGGACCGGGGAGCTGTTTTTT. Where the CDR3 stops, the reference TRBV5-5 and TRBJ2-2 genes take over; the full variable domain is DAGVTQSPTHLIKTRGQQVTLRCSPISGHKSVSWYQQVLGQGPQFIFQYYEKEERGRGNFPDRFSARQFPNYSSELNVNALLLGDSALYLCASSPAEGTGELFFGEGSRLTVL.